Following are 20 T cell receptor beta chains from one sample sequenced in a study of cytomegalovirus exposure and HLA in healthy donors. The PCR was carried out with 60 Vbeta primers and 13 Jbeta primers. TCRdb keeps only in-frame clones here, not all; method: immunoSEQ multiplex PCR. Here the sample spans 110,000 to 150,000 clones, more than 75% being singletons. Material: PBMCs. These TCRs come from a woman aged 18-30 years in good health and CMV-seropositive.

The rearrangement joins TRBV6-5 to TRBJ1-4, with TRBD1 as a possible D gene (6 bases). CDR3 length: 14 residues. Germline CDR1 MNHEY, CDR2 SVGAGI. The V end lost 2 bases, the J end lost 13 bases, and 17 bases lay between the germline ends. DNA of the CDR3: TGTGCCAGCAGTTACCGACAGGACTCCTCGCTACTGTTTTTT. Its protein product is CASSYRQDSSLLFF.

The chain uses TRBV5-4 and TRBJ2-4; 7 bases fit TRBD1. This CDR3 has 16 amino acids. V dropped 4 bases and J dropped 0; count of bases not matched to a gene: 7. The germline gives CDR1 SGHNT, CDR2 YYREEE (reference sequence). CDR3 in amino acids: CASSLGGRLAKNIQYF. CDR3 DNA sequence: TGTGCCAGCAGCCTAGGGGGCAGACTAGCCAAAAACATTCAGTACTTC.

The rearrangement joins TRBV19 to TRBJ2-3; 8 nucleotides align to TRBD1. CDR1 is LNHDA, CDR2 SQIVND, per germline (reference sequence). Trimming removed 8 bases from V and 4 bases from J; junction bases left unmatched: 2. The length of the CDR3 is 12 residues. The CDR3 loop reads CASGQGPDTQYF. The CDR3 bases are TGTGCCAGTGGACAGGGCCCAGATACGCAGTATTTT.

This clone came up once. The gene calls are TRBV6-5 and TRBJ1-2; D possibly corresponds to TRBD1 (5 bases). The CDR3 length is 15 residues. Trimming removed 2 bases at V and 5 bases at J, with 15 bases between. Germline-derived CDR1 and CDR2 are MNHEY and SVGAGI. CDR3 DNA sequence: TGTGCCAGCAGTTACAGTTCCAGGGTCGCATATGGCTACACCTTC. Protein product: CASSYSSRVAYGYTF.

This chain uses TRBV29-1 with TRBJ1-2, with a weak D call TRBD1 (5 bases). The CDR3 runs to 13 residues. Germline CDR1 and CDR2: SQVTM and ANQGSEA. The V end was cut by 3 bases, the J end by 2 bases, with 10 bases between. The CDR3: CSVETTENYGYTF. The CDR3 DNA is TGCAGCGTTGAGACGACAGAAAACTATGGCTACACCTTC.

The chain carries TRBV6-6 and TRBJ2-7; weak D call: TRBD1 (5 bases). This CDR3 has 13 amino acids. Germline CDR1 reads MNHNY; CDR2 reads SVGAGI (reference sequence). The V end lost 0 bases, the J end lost 2 bases, and 5 bases lay between the germline ends. DNA for the CDR3: TGTGCCAGCAGTTACTCGGACACCTACGAGCAGTACTTC. Translation: CASSYSDTYEQYF.

V usage is TRBV5-4 and J usage is TRBJ2-7, with 9 bases aligning to TRBD2. Germline-derived CDR1 and CDR2 are SGHNT and YYREEE (reference sequence). The CDR3 runs to 14 residues. V was clipped by 4 bases and J by 2 bases; unmatched bases: 4. As DNA, the CDR3 is TGTGCCAGCAGCGTTAGCGGGGGAGCCTACGAGCAGTACTTC. This translates into CASSVSGGAYEQYF.

This clone was seen only once. The V and J genes are TRBV4-1 and TRBJ2-3, with 14 bases aligning to TRBD2. The germline gives CDR1 MGHRA, CDR2 YSYEKL. The CDR3 has 16 residues. The V segment lost 3 bases and the J segment 6 bases; nucleotides outside the gene matches: 5. CDR3 amino acids: CASSQETSGGADTQYF. CDR3 nucleotide sequence: TGCGCCAGCAGCCAGGAGACTAGCGGGGGGGCCGATACGCAGTATTTT.

The V gene is TRBV7-2, the J gene TRBJ1-4, with D possibly TRBD1 on 6 matching bases. The CDR3 has 16 amino acids. CDR1 and CDR2 (germline): SGHTA, FQGNSA. The ends were cut back, 1 base at V and 3 bases at J, with 12 bases in the middle. The CDR3 protein is CASSLGGTMANEKLFF. DNA of the CDR3: TGTGCCAGCAGCTTAGGGGGGACAATGGCTAATGAAAAACTGTTTTTT.

The chain has TRBV7-2 and TRBJ2-5, with 7 bases fitting TRBD1. The junction had 11 bases not matched to a gene; V was cut back by 2 bases and J by 5 bases. CDR1 SGHTA and CDR2 FQGNSA come from the germline V gene. This CDR3 contains 16 residues. The CDR3 DNA reads TGTGCCAGCAGCTTAACGTCGAGGGGGCGCGGGGAGACCCAGTACTTC. It encodes CASSLTSRGRGETQYF.

The chain combines TRBV19 with TRBJ2-5; 8 nucleotides match TRBD2. The DNA end favors TRBJ2-7, so the J call may be wrong. Per the germline V gene, CDR1 is LNHDA and CDR2 is SQIVND (reference sequence). This CDR3 contains 14 residues. CDR3 sequence (DNA): TGTGCCAGTAGTTCCGGCTGGCGGGGGGACGAGCAGTACTTC. It is translated as CASSSGWRGDEQYF.

This chain connects TRBV5-8 to TRBJ2-7; D possibly corresponds to TRBD2 (5 bases). This CDR3 is built from 13 residues. V shed 2 bases and J shed 2 bases, with 8 bases lying between them. Germline V gene sequence: CDR1 SGHTS, CDR2 YDEGEE. Written as DNA, the CDR3 is TGTGCCAGCAGCTTAGGCGGGCCCTACGAGCAGTACTTC. Encoded protein: CASSLGGPYEQYF.

The genes are TRBV6-5 and TRBJ1-4, with D hard to call. CDR1 is MNHEY, CDR2 SVGAGI, per germline. CDR3 length: 12 residues. The V end was cut by 6 bases, the J end by 13 bases, with 15 bases between. CDR3 region: CASSLPDGRLFF. The CDR3 nucleotides read TGTGCCAGCAGCTTACCGGATGGGAGACTGTTTTTT.

The chain couples TRBV7-6 to TRBJ2-2; D remains unclear. CDR3 length: 19 residues. CDR1 and CDR2 (germline): SGHVS, FNYEAQ. The V and J ends lost 1 base and 3 bases respectively, with 21 bases between them. CDR3 in amino acids: CASSLVLHPLLPDTGELFF. Written as DNA, the CDR3 is TGTGCCAGCAGCTTAGTTCTCCACCCCCTCCTCCCGGACACCGGGGAGCTGTTTTTT.

V is TRBV7-2 and J is TRBJ1-2, with 8 positions matching TRBD1. The V segment lost 5 bases and the J segment 3 bases; nucleotides outside the gene matches: 8. Germline V gene data show CDR1 as SGHTA and CDR2 as FQGNSA. The CDR3 sequence is 15 residues long. In nucleotides, the CDR3 is TGTGCCAGCAGCCCCGACAGGGGCACTGACTATGGCTACACCTTC. This sequence encodes CASSPDRGTDYGYTF.

The rearrangement joins TRBV4-2 to TRBJ1-6; the match to TRBD1 covers 7 bases. The CDR3 spans 13 residues. Looked up from germline, CDR1 is LGHNA and CDR2 is YNFKEQ. V dropped 5 bases and J dropped 10; count of bases not matched to a gene: 5. The CDR3 protein is CASSGTEKSPLHF. DNA of the CDR3: TGTGCCAGCAGCGGGACAGAGAAGTCACCCCTCCACTTT.

The genes are TRBV9 and TRBJ2-3; 11 positions match TRBD1. The germline CDR1 and CDR2 sequences are SGDLS and YYNGEE. Germline trimming cut 5 bases from V and 3 bases from J; bases unmatched to any gene: 8. The CDR3 consists of 16 residues. CDR3 coding DNA: TGTGCCAGCAGTCGCGAAGGGACAGGGGGAACAGATACGCAGTATTTT. It specifies CASSREGTGGTDTQYF.

This clone was recorded only once. The chain carries TRBV27 and TRBJ1-1; D unclear. Germline V lookup: CDR1 MNHEY, CDR2 SMNVEV (reference sequence). The ends were cut back, 2 bases at V and 0 bases at J, with 7 bases in the middle. This CDR3 region has 14 residues. Here the CDR3 reads CASSLATVNTEAFF. The CDR3 region has the DNA TGTGCCAGCAGTTTAGCGACTGTGAACACTGAAGCTTTCTTT.

The chain carries TRBV28 and TRBJ2-2, with 7 bases that match TRBD1. CDR1 is MDHEN and CDR2 is SYDVKM in the germline V gene. V was clipped by 8 bases and J by 4 bases; unmatched bases: 10. The CDR3 has 15 amino acids. The CDR3 bases are TGTGCCAGCCATTATGACAGGGCGGCCACCGGGGAGCTGTTTTTT. Translated, it gives CASHYDRAATGELFF. The full variable domain, with the rest looked up from reference TRBV28 and TRBJ2-2, is DVKVTQSSRYLVKRTGEKVFLECVQDMDHENMFWYRQDPGLGLRLIYFSYDVKMKEKGDIPEGYSVSREKKERFSLILESASTNQTSMYLCASHYDRAATGELFFGEGSRLTVL.

This clone was counted a few times. This same CDR3 is encoded by further DNA sequences in the sample. The J gene is TRBJ2-2, the V gene TRBV11-2; D is ambiguous. Germline V gene data show CDR1 as SGHAT and CDR2 as FQNNGV. There are 13 residues in the CDR3. Trimming shortened V by 3 bases and J by 2 bases, and 4 bases separated the two germline ends. The CDR3 loop reads CASSLTNTGELFF. Here the CDR3 DNA reads TGTGCCAGCAGCTTGACAAACACCGGGGAGCTGTTTTTT.